Each of the 15 T cell receptor beta chains below was sequenced from the same sample in a study of Ad26.COV2.S vaccination and SARS-CoV-2 variants. Produced via immunoSEQ multiplex PCR; TCRdb's table is partial and in-frame only. Counted here are some 290,000 clones, about 82% occurring once; the ten biggest clones make up approximately 2%. Documented treatment: around 19 received Ad26.COV2.S at low or high dose, single or two shots; about five received placebo; per-sample allocation not given. Sampling was performed 63 days after the first vaccine or placebo injection. The sample was peripheral blood, taken in a trial of Ad26.COV2.S vaccine versus placebo. These receptors came from a person between 18 and 60 years old who received the Ad26.COV2.S COVID-19 vaccine or a placebo.

The chain links TRBV21-1 to TRBJ1-5. TRBV21-1 is a listed pseudogene. The CDR3 sequence is 12 residues long. The CDR3 bases are TGTGCCAGCAGCAATCGGGGTCAGCCCCAGCATTTT. This encodes CASSNRGQPQHF.

On this clone itself: Being one base from a much bigger clone, this may be a read error. V gene TRBV3-1 (or the pseudogene TRBV3-2) combines with J gene TRBJ1-6; 7 nucleotides match TRBD1. The ends lost 5 bases at V and 5 bases at J; junction bases unmatched: 0. The germline gives CDR1 LGHDT, CDR2 YNNKEL (reference sequence). The CDR3 is 13 amino acids. CDR3 in DNA: TGTGCCAGCAGCGACAGGGATAATTCACCCCTCCACTTT. Translation: CASSDRDNSPLHF.

CDR3 in amino acids: CASSSRDRVGDTQYF. CDR3 coding DNA: TGTGCCAGCAGCTCCCGGGACAGGGTAGGAGATACGCAGTATTTT. The genes are TRBV5-6 and TRBJ2-3; TRBD1 matches at 9 bases. The V segment lost 3 bases and the J segment 5 bases; nucleotides outside the gene matches: 7. Germline CDR1 SGHDT, CDR2 YYEEEE. The CDR3 runs 15 residues.

V and J are TRBV7-9 and TRBJ1-2; D is undetermined. Germline CDR1 SEHNR, CDR2 FQNEAQ (reference sequence). The CDR3 runs 13 residues. Trimming removed 5 bases at V and 1 base at J, with 8 bases between. In nucleotides, the CDR3 is TGTGCCAGCAGCCTCTCAGATAACTATGGCTACACCTTC. Its translation: CASSLSDNYGYTF.

The V and J genes are TRBV6-5 and TRBJ1-3; the D gene is possibly TRBD1 (6 bases). Looked up from germline, CDR1 is MNHEY and CDR2 is SVGAGI. Trimming stripped 6 bases from V and 2 bases from J, with 14 bases between. The CDR3 contains 15 residues. In DNA form, the CDR3 reads TGTGCCAGCAGCCGACAGGAGAGGGCTGGAAACACCATATATTTT. Its translation: CASSRQERAGNTIYF.

This clone was seen only a few times. The chain carries TRBV6-1 and TRBJ2-1, with D possibly matching TRBD1 (6 bases). V shed 2 bases and J shed 6 bases, with 14 bases lying between them. The germline gives CDR1 MNHNS, CDR2 SASEGT. CDR3 length: 15 residues. CDR3 coding DNA: TGTGCCAGCAGTGAACAGGGGCTCCCCTCCAATGAGCAGTTCTTC. It specifies CASSEQGLPSNEQFF.

V usage is TRBV12-3 or TRBV12-4 and J usage is TRBJ1-1; the D gene is possibly TRBD1 (5 bases). The CDR3 totals 11 residues. Trimming removed 4 bases at V and 6 bases at J, with 6 bases between. The CDR3 protein is CASSSRAEAFF. In DNA, the CDR3 is TGTGCCAGCAGTTCCAGGGCTGAAGCTTTCTTT.

This chain links TRBV11-1 with TRBJ2-1, with D tentatively TRBD2 (6 bases). Trimming removed 3 bases from V and 10 bases from J, with 10 bases in between. The CDR3 runs to 12 residues. Germline values: CDR1 SGHAT, CDR2 FQDESV (reference sequence). In nucleotides, the CDR3 is TGTGCCAGCAGCTTTTCGGCGGGGGAGCAGTTCTTC. Its translation is CASSFSAGEQFF.

The chain combines TRBV5-4 with TRBJ2-1; TRBD2 aligns across 9 bases. This CDR3 has 15 amino acids. The V gene end was trimmed by 0 bases and the J gene end by 9 bases; junction bases not matched to a gene: 7. The germline CDR1 and CDR2 sequences are SGHNT and YYREEE (reference sequence). CDR3 sequence (DNA): TGTGCCAGCAGCTTGGAACGCGGGGGGGCGGTTGAGCAGTTCTTC. Translated: CASSLERGGAVEQFF.

The chain employs TRBV5-8 and TRBJ1-5, with 7 bases matching TRBD1. The V gene's germline CDR1 is SGHTS and CDR2 YDEGEE. The CDR3 consists of 17 residues. Germline trimming cut 0 bases from V and 6 bases from J; bases unmatched to any gene: 12. The CDR3, as DNA: TGTGCCAGCAGCTTGGTGACAGGGCTCAACGGGGGTCAGCCCCAGCATTTT. This gives the protein CASSLVTGLNGGQPQHF.

This chain links TRBV28 with TRBJ1-4; TRBD1 agrees at 9 bases. V was pared by 6 bases and J by 6 bases, with 8 bases of the junction left unmatched. From germline, CDR1 is MDHEN and CDR2 SYDVKM. The CDR3 covers 15 residues. CDR3 coding DNA: TGTGCCAGCAGCCGTCTGGGACAGGGATATGAAAAACTGTTTTTT. Translating gives CASSRLGQGYEKLFF.

The chain employs TRBV10-1 and TRBJ1-1, with a possible D match to TRBD1 (6 bases). Trimming took 5 bases from V and 4 from J, leaving 11 bases between them. This CDR3 comprises 13 residues. The germline V gene has CDR1 WNHNN and CDR2 SYGVQD (reference sequence). The CDR3 spells CASSYQGRTEAFF. The CDR3 DNA reads TGCGCCAGCAGTTATCAGGGGCGCACTGAAGCTTTCTTT.

In DNA form, the CDR3 reads TGTGCCAGCAGTGAGGTGGGAGGCGAGACCCAGTACTTC. It encodes CASSEVGGETQYF. The chain carries TRBV2 and TRBJ2-5; D is possibly TRBD2 (6 bases). The CDR3 contains 13 residues. CDR1 and CDR2 (germline): SNHLY, FYNNEI. V lost 3 bases, J lost 5 bases, and 10 bases lay in between.

The J gene is TRBJ1-1, the V gene TRBV4-1, with a possible D match to TRBD1 (5 bases). The V and J ends lost 4 bases and 11 bases respectively, with 14 bases between them. The CDR3 has 12 amino acids. CDR1 is MGHRA, CDR2 YSYEKL, per germline. The CDR3 nucleotides read TGCGCCAGCAGCCCCTTGGGGGGGAACGCTTTCTTT. Translation: CASSPLGGNAFF.

The chain uses TRBV28 and TRBJ1-5; D may be TRBD1 (5 bases). The V and J ends lost 6 bases and 1 base respectively, with 16 bases between them. There are 16 residues in the CDR3. CDR1 and CDR2 (germline): MDHEN, SYDVKM. CDR3 protein: CASSTQGLMSNQPQHF. The CDR3 DNA follows: TGTGCCAGCAGCACTCAGGGTTTAATGAGCAATCAGCCCCAGCATTTT.